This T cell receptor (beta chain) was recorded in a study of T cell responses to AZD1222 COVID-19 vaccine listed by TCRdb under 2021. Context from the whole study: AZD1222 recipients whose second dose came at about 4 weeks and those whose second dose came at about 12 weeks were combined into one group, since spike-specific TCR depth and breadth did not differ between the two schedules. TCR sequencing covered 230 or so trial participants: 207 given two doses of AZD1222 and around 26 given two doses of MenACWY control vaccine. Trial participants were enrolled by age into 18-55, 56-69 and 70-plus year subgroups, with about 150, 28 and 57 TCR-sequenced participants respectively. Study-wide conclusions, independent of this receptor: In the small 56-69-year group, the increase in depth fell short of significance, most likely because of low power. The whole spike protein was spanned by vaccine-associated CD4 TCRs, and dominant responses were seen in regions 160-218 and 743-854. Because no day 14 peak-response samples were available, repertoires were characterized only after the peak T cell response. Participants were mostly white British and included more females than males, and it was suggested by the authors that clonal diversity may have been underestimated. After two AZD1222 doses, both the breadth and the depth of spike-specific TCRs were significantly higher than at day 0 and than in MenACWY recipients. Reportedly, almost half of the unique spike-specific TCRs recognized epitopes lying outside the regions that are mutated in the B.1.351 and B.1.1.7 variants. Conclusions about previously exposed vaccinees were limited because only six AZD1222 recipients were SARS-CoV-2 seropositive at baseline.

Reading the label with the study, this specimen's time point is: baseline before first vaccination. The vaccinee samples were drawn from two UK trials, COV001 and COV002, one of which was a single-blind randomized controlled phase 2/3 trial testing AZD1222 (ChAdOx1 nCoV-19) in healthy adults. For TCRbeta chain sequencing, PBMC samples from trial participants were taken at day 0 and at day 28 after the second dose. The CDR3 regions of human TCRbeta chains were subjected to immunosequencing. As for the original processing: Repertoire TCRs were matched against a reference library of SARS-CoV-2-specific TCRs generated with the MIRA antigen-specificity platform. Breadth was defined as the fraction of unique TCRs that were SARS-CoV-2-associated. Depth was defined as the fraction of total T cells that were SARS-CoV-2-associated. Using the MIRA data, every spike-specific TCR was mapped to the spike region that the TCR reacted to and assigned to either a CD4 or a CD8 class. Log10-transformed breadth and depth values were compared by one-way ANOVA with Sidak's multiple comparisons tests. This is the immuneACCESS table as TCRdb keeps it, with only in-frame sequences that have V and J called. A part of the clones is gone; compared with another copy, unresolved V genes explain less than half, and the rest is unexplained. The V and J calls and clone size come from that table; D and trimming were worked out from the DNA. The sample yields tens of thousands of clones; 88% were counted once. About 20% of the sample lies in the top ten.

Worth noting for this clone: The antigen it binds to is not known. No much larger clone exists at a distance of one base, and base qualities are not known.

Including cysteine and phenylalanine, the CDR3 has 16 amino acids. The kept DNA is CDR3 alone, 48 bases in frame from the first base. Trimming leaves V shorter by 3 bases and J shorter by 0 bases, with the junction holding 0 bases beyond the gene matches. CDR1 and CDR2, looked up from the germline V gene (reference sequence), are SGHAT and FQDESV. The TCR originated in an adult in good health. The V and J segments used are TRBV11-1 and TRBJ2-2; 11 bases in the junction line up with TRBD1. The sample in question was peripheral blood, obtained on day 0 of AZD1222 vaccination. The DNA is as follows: TGTGCCAGCAGCTTGGGACAGGGGGCGAACACCGGGGAGCTGTTTTTT. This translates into CASSLGQGANTGELFF.